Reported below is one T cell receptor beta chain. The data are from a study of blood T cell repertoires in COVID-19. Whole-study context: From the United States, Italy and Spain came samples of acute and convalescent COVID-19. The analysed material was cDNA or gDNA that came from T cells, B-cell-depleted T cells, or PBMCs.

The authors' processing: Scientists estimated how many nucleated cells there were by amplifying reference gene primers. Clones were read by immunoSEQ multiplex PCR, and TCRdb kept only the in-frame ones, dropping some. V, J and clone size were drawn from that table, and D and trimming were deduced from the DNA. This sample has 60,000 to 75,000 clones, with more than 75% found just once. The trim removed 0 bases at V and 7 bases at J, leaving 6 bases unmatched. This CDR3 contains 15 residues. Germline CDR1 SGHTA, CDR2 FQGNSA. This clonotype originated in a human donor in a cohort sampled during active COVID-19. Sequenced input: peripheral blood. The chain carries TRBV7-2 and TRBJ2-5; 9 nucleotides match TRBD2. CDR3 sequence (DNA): TGTGCCAGCAGCTTAGCGCTTAGCGGGAGTGGGACCCAGTACTTC. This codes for CASSLALSGSGTQYF.